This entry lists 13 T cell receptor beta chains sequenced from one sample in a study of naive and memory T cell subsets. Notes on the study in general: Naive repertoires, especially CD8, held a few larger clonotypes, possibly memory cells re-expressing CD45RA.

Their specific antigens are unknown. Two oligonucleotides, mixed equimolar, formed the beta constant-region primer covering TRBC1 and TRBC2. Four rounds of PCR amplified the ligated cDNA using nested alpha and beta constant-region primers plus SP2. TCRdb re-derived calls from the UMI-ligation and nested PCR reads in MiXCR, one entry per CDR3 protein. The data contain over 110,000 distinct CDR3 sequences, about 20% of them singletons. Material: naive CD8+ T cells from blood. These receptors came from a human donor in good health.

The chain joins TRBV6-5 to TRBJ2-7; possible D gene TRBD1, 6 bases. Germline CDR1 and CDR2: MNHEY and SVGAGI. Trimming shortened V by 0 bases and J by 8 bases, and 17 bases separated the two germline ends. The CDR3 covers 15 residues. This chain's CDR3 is CASSYSDSPSPQQYF. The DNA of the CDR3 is TGTGCCAGCAGTTACTCGGACAGCCCCTCCCCCCAGCAGTACTTC.

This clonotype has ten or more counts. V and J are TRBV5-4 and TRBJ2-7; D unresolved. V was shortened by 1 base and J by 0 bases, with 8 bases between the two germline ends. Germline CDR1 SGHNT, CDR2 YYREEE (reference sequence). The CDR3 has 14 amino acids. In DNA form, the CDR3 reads TGTGCCAGCAGCTTGTACGGAAGCTCCTACGAGCAGTACTTC. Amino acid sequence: CASSLYGSSYEQYF.

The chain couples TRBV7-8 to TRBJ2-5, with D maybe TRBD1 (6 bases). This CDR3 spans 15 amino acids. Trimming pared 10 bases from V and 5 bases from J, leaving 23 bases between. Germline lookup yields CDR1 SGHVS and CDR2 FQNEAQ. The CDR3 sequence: CATRPGTGLPETQYF. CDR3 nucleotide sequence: TGTGCCACCAGACCCGGTACAGGGCTTCCGGAGACCCAGTACTTC. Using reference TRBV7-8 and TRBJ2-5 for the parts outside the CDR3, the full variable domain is GAGVSQSPRYKVAKRGQDVALRCDPISGHVSLFWYQQALGQGPEFLTYFQNEAQLDKSGLPSDRFFAERPEGSVSTLKIQRTQQEDSAVYLCATRPGTGLPETQYFGPGTRLLVL.

The chain's CDR3 is CASSHTLRRASNEQFF. The CDR3 DNA is TGTGCCAGCAGCCATACCCTTAGGCGGGCCTCCAATGAGCAGTTCTTC. The chain uses TRBV7-6 and TRBJ2-1, with D tentatively TRBD2 (5 bases). Germline CDR1 and CDR2: SGHVS and FNYEAQ. The length of the CDR3 is 16 residues. Trimming removed 5 bases from V and 6 bases from J, with 20 bases in between.

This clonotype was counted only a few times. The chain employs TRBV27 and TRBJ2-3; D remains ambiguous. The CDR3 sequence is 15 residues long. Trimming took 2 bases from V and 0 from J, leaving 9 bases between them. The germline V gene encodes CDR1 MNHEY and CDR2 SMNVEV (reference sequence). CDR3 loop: CASSLVDSSTDTQYF. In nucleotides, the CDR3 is TGTGCCAGCAGTTTAGTGGATTCGAGCACAGATACGCAGTATTTT.

CDR3 protein: CASSAGTSGRAVDTQYF. The DNA for the CDR3 is TGTGCCAGCAGCGCCGGGACTAGCGGGAGGGCCGTAGATACGCAGTATTTT. The chain has TRBV7-9 and TRBJ2-3, with 16 positions matching TRBD2. V dropped 5 bases and J dropped 5; count of bases not matched to a gene: 7. Germline loops: CDR1 SEHNR, CDR2 FQNEAQ (reference sequence). The CDR3 is 17 residues long.

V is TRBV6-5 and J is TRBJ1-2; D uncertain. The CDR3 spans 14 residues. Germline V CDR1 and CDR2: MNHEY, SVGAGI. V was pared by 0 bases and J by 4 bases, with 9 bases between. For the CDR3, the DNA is TGTGCCAGCAGTTACTCGAGGACCTCCTATGGCTACACCTTC. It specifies CASSYSRTSYGYTF.

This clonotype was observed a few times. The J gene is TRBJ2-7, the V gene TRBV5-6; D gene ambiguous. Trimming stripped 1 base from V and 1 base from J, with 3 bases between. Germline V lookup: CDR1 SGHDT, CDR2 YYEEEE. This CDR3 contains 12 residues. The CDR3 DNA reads TGTGCCAGCAGCTTGCGATCCTACGAGCAGTACTTC. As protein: CASSLRSYEQYF.

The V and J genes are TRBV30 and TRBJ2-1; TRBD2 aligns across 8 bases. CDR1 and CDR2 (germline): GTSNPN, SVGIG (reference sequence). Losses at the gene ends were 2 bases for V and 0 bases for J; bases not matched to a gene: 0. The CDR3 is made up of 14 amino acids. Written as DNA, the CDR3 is TGTGCCTGGAGTAGCGGGAGCTCCTACAATGAGCAGTTCTTC. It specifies CAWSSGSSYNEQFF.

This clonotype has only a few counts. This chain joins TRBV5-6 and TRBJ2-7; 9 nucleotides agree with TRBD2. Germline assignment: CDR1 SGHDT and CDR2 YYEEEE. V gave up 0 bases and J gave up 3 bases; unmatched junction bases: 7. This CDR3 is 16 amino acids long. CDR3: CASSLATAAGGYEQYF. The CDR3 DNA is TGTGCCAGCAGCTTGGCGACGGCAGCGGGGGGCTACGAGCAGTACTTC.

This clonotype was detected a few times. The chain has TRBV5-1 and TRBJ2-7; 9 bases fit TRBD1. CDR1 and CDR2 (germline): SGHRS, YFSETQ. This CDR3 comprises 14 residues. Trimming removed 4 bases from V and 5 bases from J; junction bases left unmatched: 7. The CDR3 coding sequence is TGCGCCAGCAGCCCGGGACAGGGTATGCACGAGCAGTACTTC. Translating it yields CASSPGQGMHEQYF.

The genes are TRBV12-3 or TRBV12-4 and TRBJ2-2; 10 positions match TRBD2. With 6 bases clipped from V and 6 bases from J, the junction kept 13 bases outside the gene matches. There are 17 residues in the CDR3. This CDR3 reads CASSRRPSSGSAGELFF. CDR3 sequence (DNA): TGTGCCAGCAGCCGCCGCCCGTCTAGCGGGAGCGCCGGGGAGCTGTTTTTT.

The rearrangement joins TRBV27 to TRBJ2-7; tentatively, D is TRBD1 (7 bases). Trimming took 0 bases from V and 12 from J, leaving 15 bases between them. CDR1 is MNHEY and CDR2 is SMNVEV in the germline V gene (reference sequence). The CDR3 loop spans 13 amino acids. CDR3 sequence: CASSLSFGTAGYF. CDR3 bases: TGTGCCAGCAGTTTATCTTTCGGGACAGCGGGGTACTTC.